This T cell receptor beta chain was recovered during a study of T cell repertoires in cytomegalovirus infection. Study-level background: CMV infection and matching HLA type were both indicated by public TCR beta signatures.

The V end was cut by 2 bases, the J end by 0 bases, with 10 bases between. There are 16 residues in the CDR3. Germline assignment: CDR1 MNHNY and CDR2 SVGAGI (reference sequence). Each CDR3 protein gets one entry after TCRdb re-called the reads with MiXCR. The sample contains 830,000 or so distinct CDR3 sequences, over 25% of which appear only once. Overall study results and limits: Cumulative frequency of public TCR beta families picked out carriers of CMV plus the relevant HLA. HLA-C-restricted CMV-specific TCR beta clonotypes prevailed in the ex vivo response.

This clonotype appeared a few times. The target antigen is unknown. The clonotype was recovered from a human donor in good health (CMV status not recorded). Some clones in this sample may be carry-over from other donors' samples. The source was cultured CD8+ T cells from PBMCs, collected from culture after CMV antigen stimulation. This chain links TRBV6-6 with TRBJ1-4; tentatively, D is TRBD1 (6 bases). CDR3: CASSYGGPATNEKLFF. The CDR3 DNA is TGTGCCAGCAGTTACGGGGGCCCCGCAACTAATGAAAAACTGTTTTTT.